This entry lists 24 T cell receptor beta chains sequenced from one sample in a study of monozygotic twins with inflammatory bowel disease. TCRdb re-called the 5' RACE reads and shows each CDR3 protein once, DNA omitted. Recorded for this sample: approximately 380,000 distinct CDR3 sequences. Material for sequencing was blood. Every receptor here comes from a human donor with ulcerative colitis or Crohn's disease, or a healthy co-twin of an affected twin (not recorded which).

The genes are TRBV12-3 or TRBV12-4 and TRBJ1-3. The CDR3 is 12 residues long. The CDR3 here is CASSPSLNTIYF.

This chain connects TRBV9 to TRBJ2-7; TCRdb returns TRBD1, unconfirmable since there is no DNA. Germline CDR1 SGDLS, CDR2 YYNGEE. The length of the CDR3 is 16 residues. This CDR3 is CASSPPRGTYNDEQYF.

V is TRBV6-2 or TRBV6-3 and J is TRBJ2-2; the D call from TCRdb, TRBD2, cannot be confirmed without DNA. The germline V gene has CDR1 MNHEY and CDR2 SVGEGT. The CDR3 is 16 residues long. This CDR3 is CASSPRLAVNTGELFF.

V is TRBV20-1 and J is TRBJ2-7; there is no DNA to check the TCRdb D call of TRBD2. The CDR3 covers 14 residues. Germline CDR1 DFQATT, CDR2 SNEGSKA (reference sequence). CDR3 sequence reads: CSAVPGGGLKEQYF.

This rearrangement joins TRBV20-1 to TRBJ2-1; TCRdb lists TRBD2, though no DNA is available to test this call. Germline lookup yields CDR1 DFQATT and CDR2 SNEGSKA (reference sequence). The length of the CDR3 is 14 residues. This CDR3 reads CSGISGGLYNEQFF.

This rearrangement joins TRBV29-1 to TRBJ2-7; TCRdb names TRBD1, which stays unverified in the absence of DNA. Germline V lookup: CDR1 SQVTM, CDR2 ANQGSEA. This CDR3 region has 14 residues. CDR3 in amino acids: CSVEVLSGSLGQYF.

The chain joins TRBV5-5 to TRBJ2-7; TCRdb designates TRBD1, a call that cannot be tested without DNA. This CDR3 comprises 15 residues. Germline V gene lookup returns CDR1 SGHKS and CDR2 YYEKEE (reference sequence). The CDR3 is CASSLVSGTGIEQYF.

The V and J genes are TRBV12-3 or TRBV12-4 and TRBJ1-5; TCRdb's D call, TRBD1, is unchecked because there is no DNA. This CDR3 region has 19 residues. The CDR3 sequence: CASSLADVEGYHSNQPQHF.

This sequence joins TRBV5-1 and TRBJ2-7; TCRdb reports TRBD2, a call that lacks DNA to check it against. CDR1 and CDR2 from the germline V gene are SGHRS and YFSETQ. The CDR3 is made up of 16 amino acids. The CDR3 is CASSPLTSGGAGEQYF.

V is TRBV28 and J is TRBJ1-5. The CDR3 has 15 residues. Germline V lookup: CDR1 MDHEN, CDR2 SYDVKM. The CDR3: CASSPQGRFGQPQHF.

V and J are TRBV4-3 and TRBJ2-1; TCRdb indicates TRBD1, and absent DNA this call remains unverified. The V gene's germline CDR1 is LGHNA and CDR2 YSLEER. CDR3 length: 16 amino acids. CDR3 region: CASSQQGTFSYNEQFF.

The rearrangement uses TRBV5-1 and TRBJ2-5; without DNA, the TCRdb call of TRBD2 cannot be checked. Germline V CDR1 and CDR2: SGHRS, YFSETQ. The CDR3 loop spans 14 amino acids. CDR3 sequence reads: CASSLGPSGETQYF.

This chain joins TRBV19 and TRBJ2-5; TCRdb reports TRBD1, a call that lacks DNA to check it against. CDR3 length equals 14 residues. Germline CDR1 LNHDA, CDR2 SQIVND (reference sequence). This CDR3 reads CASSIPDFQETQYF.

V gene TRBV21-1 combines with J gene TRBJ2-5; TCRdb proposes TRBD1, but this gene call is untestable without DNA. TRBV21-1 is labeled a pseudogene. The CDR3 is 13 amino acids. The CDR3 is CASRNPGWETQYF.

V usage is TRBV28 and J usage is TRBJ2-1. The CDR3 totals 20 residues. Germline lookup yields CDR1 MDHEN and CDR2 SYDVKM. The CDR3 reads CASSPVWGTAYGSSYNEQFF. Supplemented by reference TRBV28 and TRBJ2-1, the full variable domain reads DVKVTQSSRYLVKRTGEKVFLECVQDMDHENMFWYRQDPGLGLRLIYFSYDVKMKEKGDIPEGYSVSREKKERFSLILESASTNQTSMYLCASSPVWGTAYGSSYNEQFFGPGTRLTVL.

The J gene is TRBJ2-1, the V gene TRBV7-2; the TCRdb call, TRBD2, lacks DNA for checking. CDR1 is SGHTA, CDR2 FQGNSA, per germline. The CDR3 covers 17 residues. The CDR3 reads CASSRGWTSGGVNEQFF.

V is TRBV2 and J is TRBJ2-3; TCRdb names TRBD1, which stays unverified in the absence of DNA. CDR3 length: 14 residues. In germline, CDR1 is SNHLY, CDR2 FYNNEI. CDR3: CASGEEGAEDTQYF.

The rearrangement uses TRBV5-1 and TRBJ1-6. CDR1 and CDR2 (germline): SGHRS, YFSETQ. CDR3 size: 15 residues. CDR3 sequence reads: CASSLDSGGGSPLHF.

V gene TRBV24-1 combines with J gene TRBJ2-5; the TCRdb call, TRBD1, lacks DNA for checking. This CDR3 has 14 amino acids. Germline lookup yields CDR1 KGHDR and CDR2 SFDVKD. CDR3 sequence reads: CATGGTGGQETQYF.

The chain employs TRBV12-3 or TRBV12-4 and TRBJ2-1; TCRdb's assignment of TRBD1 cannot be checked, as there is no DNA. The CDR3 is 17 amino acids. CDR3 amino acids: CASSWSEYPTPGNEQFF.

The chain is built from TRBV5-1 and TRBJ1-1; no DNA is available, so the TRBD1 call from TCRdb remains unchecked. Germline V gene data show CDR1 as SGHRS and CDR2 as YFSETQ. The CDR3 spans 16 residues. The CDR3 loop is CASSFRDRGMGTEAFF.

J is TRBJ2-1 and V is TRBV20-1; TCRdb outputs TRBD1, but without DNA this stays unchecked. Germline V gene data show CDR1 as DFQATT and CDR2 as SNEGSKA (reference sequence). The CDR3 consists of 14 residues. CDR3 sequence reads: CSGTGGASYNEQFF.

This chain joins TRBV19 and TRBJ2-1; TCRdb returns TRBD2, unconfirmable since there is no DNA. This CDR3 comprises 16 residues. Per germline, CDR1 LNHDA and CDR2 SQIVND (reference sequence). The CDR3 loop reads CASSMSFGLAGGEQFF.

This rearrangement joins TRBV4-2 to TRBJ2-6; TCRdb selects TRBD1, and the lack of DNA leaves this call unchecked. CDR1 LGHNA and CDR2 YNFKEQ come from the germline V gene. The CDR3 totals 17 residues. CDR3 sequence reads: CASSDRDALGGANVLTF.